This passage covers 27 T cell receptor beta chains from one sample sequenced in a study of cytotoxic CD8 clonotypes in ibrutinib-treated CLL. Data came from immunoSEQ multiplex PCR; TCRdb stores just in-frame clones and leaves some out. The sample holds 200,000 to 250,000 clones; roughly 79% are singletons and the top ten take over 10%. Here the sequenced sample was PBMCs, taken after 12 months of ibrutinib treatment. These receptors all come from a human donor with chronic lymphocytic leukemia.

This rearrangement joins TRBV7-3 to TRBJ2-5; D is undetermined. V was clipped by 2 bases and J by 2 bases, with 6 bases between them. This CDR3 spans 13 amino acids. Per germline, CDR1 SGHTA and CDR2 FQGTGA. The CDR3 loop is CASSLATQETQYF. The CDR3 DNA reads as TGTGCCAGCAGCTTAGCAACTCAAGAGACCCAGTACTTC.

This clone occurred many times. V usage is TRBV29-1 and J usage is TRBJ1-5, with TRBD1 as a possible D gene (5 bases). Trimming removed 6 bases from V and 2 bases from J, with 11 bases in between. The CDR3 extends over 13 amino acids. CDR1 is SQVTM and CDR2 is ANQGSEA in the germline V gene. The CDR3 nucleotides read TGCAGCGTCGCGAGGGGCGGCAATCAGCCCCAGCATTTT. Amino acid sequence: CSVARGGNQPQHF.

The V call is TRBV6-6, the J call TRBJ2-7; D is possibly TRBD2 (6 bases). The length of the CDR3 is 13 residues. The V gene lost 5 bases and the J gene lost 6 bases, with 14 bases spanning the gap. Looked up from germline, CDR1 is MNHNY and CDR2 is SVGAGI (reference sequence). The CDR3: CASSQTRGGEQYF. The CDR3 nucleotides read TGTGCCAGCAGTCAGACCCGGGGAGGCGAGCAGTACTTC.

The chain uses TRBV27 and TRBJ2-3, with TRBD2 matching over 9 bases. Germline loops: CDR1 MNHEY, CDR2 SMNVEV (reference sequence). J lost 1 base, V lost 3 bases, and 5 bases had no gene match. The CDR3 is made up of 16 amino acids. This chain's CDR3 is CASSFIAGVGTDTQYF. The CDR3 DNA sequence: TGTGCCAGCAGTTTCATAGCGGGAGTAGGCACAGATACGCAGTATTTT.

V usage is TRBV27 and J usage is TRBJ2-3; D is ambiguous. Germline-derived CDR1 and CDR2 are MNHEY and SMNVEV (reference sequence). V lost 0 bases to trimming and J lost 2 bases, with 12 bases between them. The CDR3 contains 16 residues. Here the CDR3 DNA reads TGTGCCAGCAGTTTATCCCCAGGTTGGGTCACAGATACGCAGTATTTT. Its protein product is CASSLSPGWVTDTQYF.

The chain joins TRBV25-1 to TRBJ2-1; no clear D gene. Trimming took off 1 base at V and 5 bases at J, with 6 bases between the two ends. This CDR3 region has 13 residues. From germline, CDR1 is MGHDK and CDR2 SYGVNS. The CDR3 protein is CASSEFRNNEQFF. CDR3 DNA sequence: TGTGCCAGCAGTGAATTCAGGAACAATGAGCAGTTCTTC.

The chain joins TRBV7-9 to TRBJ1-1; 8 positions agree with TRBD1. Germline values: CDR1 SEHNR, CDR2 FQNEAQ (reference sequence). The junction had 9 bases not matched to a gene; V was cut back by 5 bases and J by 7 bases. The CDR3 totals 14 residues. CDR3 sequence: CASSPRTGWSEAFF. CDR3 bases: TGTGCCAGCAGCCCCCGGACAGGGTGGAGTGAAGCTTTCTTT.

This clone was recorded only once. The chain has TRBV5-6 and TRBJ2-7; the D is unclear. Germline V gene data show CDR1 as SGHDT and CDR2 as YYEEEE. The V end was cut by 3 bases, the J end by 1 base, with 17 bases between. This CDR3 region has 16 residues. The CDR3 DNA is TGTGCCAGCAGCTCCCGATTGAGGTCCGAGTCCTACGAGCAGTACTTC. It specifies CASSSRLRSESYEQYF.

The chain uses TRBV2 and TRBJ1-2; D is uncertain. CDR1 is SNHLY and CDR2 is FYNNEI in the germline V gene. The CDR3 contains 12 residues. Trimming took 4 bases from V and 2 from J, leaving 5 bases between them. The CDR3 loop is CASSGGNYGYTF. The CDR3 DNA reads TGTGCCAGCAGTGGTGGAAACTATGGCTACACCTTC.

CDR3 nucleotide sequence: TGTGCCAGCAGTTTAGCCCCGACAGGGTCTGGGGACACAGATACGCAGTATTTT. This encodes CASSLAPTGSGDTDTQYF. The genes are TRBV27 and TRBJ2-3, with 7 bases identical to TRBD1. Trimming took 2 bases from V and 2 from J; bases not matched to a gene: 13. CDR3 length: 18 residues. Germline CDR1 MNHEY, CDR2 SMNVEV (reference sequence).

The CDR3 DNA sequence: TGTGCCAGCACCATTTATCGGTCCAGGTCCGCCTACGAGCAGTACTTC. Protein sequence: CASTIYRSRSAYEQYF. V gene TRBV5-8 combines with J gene TRBJ2-7, with D unclear. V lost 6 bases to trimming and J lost 2 bases, with 21 bases between them. CDR1 and CDR2 (germline): SGHTS, YDEGEE. The CDR3 is made up of 16 amino acids.

This chain connects TRBV5-4 to TRBJ2-1; possible D gene TRBD1, 6 bases. The CDR3 spans 17 residues. Per germline, CDR1 SGHNT and CDR2 YYREEE (reference sequence). The V and J ends lost 0 bases and 0 bases respectively, with 13 bases between them. This CDR3 reads CASSLAFRRGSYNEQFF. The CDR3 DNA sequence: TGTGCCAGCAGCTTGGCCTTTCGCAGGGGCTCCTACAATGAGCAGTTCTTC.

J is TRBJ2-7 and V is TRBV5-1; TRBD2 matches at 10 bases. Germline assignment: CDR1 SGHRS and CDR2 YFSETQ. This CDR3 is built from 15 residues. The J segment lost 2 bases and the V segment lost 2 bases, leaving 4 bases of the junction unmatched. The CDR3 DNA reads TGCGCCAGCAGCTTCTTAGCGGGGGGTACCTACGAGCAGTACTTC. Amino acids: CASSFLAGGTYEQYF. Full variable domain (rest looked up from reference TRBV5-1 and TRBJ2-7): KAGVTQTPRYLIKTRGQQVTLSCSPISGHRSVSWYQQTPGQGLQFLFEYFSETQRNKGNFPGRFSGRQFSNSRSEMNVSTLELGDSALYLCASSFLAGGTYEQYFGPGTRLTVT.

The chain's CDR3 is CASSNRDFSYEQYF. The CDR3 DNA is TGTGCCAGTAGTAACCGGGATTTCTCCTACGAGCAGTACTTC. The rearrangement links TRBV19 to TRBJ2-7; D might be TRBD2 (5 bases). The CDR3 totals 14 residues. The ends were cut back, 4 bases at V and 0 bases at J, with 10 bases in the middle. Germline CDR1 reads LNHDA; CDR2 reads SQIVND (reference sequence).

The chain employs TRBV9 and TRBJ2-7; possible D gene TRBD2, 5 bases. Germline V lookup: CDR1 SGDLS, CDR2 YYNGEE. The CDR3 has 15 amino acids. V lost 0 bases and J 6 bases, leaving 16 bases between the germline ends. The CDR3, as DNA: TGTGCCAGCAGCGTAGTAAGTAGCCCTGGAGGCGAGCAGTACTTC. Translating gives CASSVVSSPGGEQYF.

This clone came up once. A much larger clone lies a single base off, so this may be a read error. The V call is TRBV4-1, the J call TRBJ2-2; D might be TRBD1 (6 bases). The CDR3 length is 14 residues. The germline V and J ends were trimmed by 1 base and 3 bases, with 6 bases remaining between them. Germline loops: CDR1 MGHRA, CDR2 YSYEKL. In DNA form, the CDR3 reads TGCGCCAGCAGCCAAGGACAGGACACCGGGGAGCTGTTTTTT. It specifies CASSQGQDTGELFF.

V is TRBV13 and J is TRBJ2-7; D not resolved. The V gene's germline CDR1 is PRHDT and CDR2 FYEKMQ (reference sequence). The CDR3 has 14 residues. V was pared by 0 bases and J by 6 bases, with 12 bases between. The CDR3 DNA follows: TGTGCCAGCAGCTTAGGAGGCGGAAGGAGCGAGCAGTACTTC. Translated: CASSLGGGRSEQYF.

V and J are TRBV15 and TRBJ2-2; 9 nucleotides line up with TRBD2. V lost 2 bases and J lost 3; bases outside the gene matches: 4. This CDR3 comprises 16 residues. CDR1 and CDR2 from the germline V gene are LNHNV and YYDKDF (reference sequence). The CDR3 is CATSRPSGVYTGELFF. The DNA of the CDR3 is TGTGCCACCAGCAGACCTAGCGGGGTATACACCGGGGAGCTGTTTTTT.

The chain is built from TRBV6-6 and TRBJ1-2, with D hard to call. This CDR3 is built from 14 residues. Germline CDR1 and CDR2: MNHNY and SVGAGI (reference sequence). The V end was cut by 7 bases, the J end by 2 bases, with 14 bases between. CDR3 in DNA: TGTGCCAGCACCCTGACACCGCCCAACTATGGCTACACCTTC. Amino acids: CASTLTPPNYGYTF.

This chain connects TRBV7-9 to TRBJ2-1; D might be TRBD1 (6 bases). V lost 10 bases and J 2 bases, leaving 12 bases between the germline ends. There are 13 residues in the CDR3. The germline V gene encodes CDR1 SEHNR and CDR2 FQNEAQ (reference sequence). The CDR3 region is CATDSLTYNEQFF. The CDR3 region has the DNA TGTGCCACGGACAGCCTAACCTACAATGAGCAGTTCTTC.

The chain joins TRBV25-1 to TRBJ2-5, with D possibly TRBD1 on 6 matching bases. The better agreement between TRBJ2-7 and the DNA end casts doubt on the J call. This CDR3 has 17 residues. Germline loops: CDR1 MGHDK, CDR2 SYGVNS. CDR3 DNA: TGTGCCAGCAGTTCAGCTACAGGGCCCGACAACTCCTACGAGCAGTACTTC. Translation: CASSSATGPDNSYEQYF.

The chain has TRBV29-1 and TRBJ2-6, with a tentative D call TRBD2 (5 bases). The V and J ends lost 3 bases and 3 bases respectively, with 6 bases between them. CDR3 length equals 13 residues. Per the germline V gene, CDR1 is SQVTM and CDR2 is ANQGSEA. In DNA, the CDR3 is TGCAGCGTTGAGGGGAGTGGGGCCAACGTCCTGACTTTC. Translating gives CSVEGSGANVLTF.

The CDR3 here is CASSPRTGGVYEQYF. The DNA for the CDR3 is TGTGCCAGCAGTCCGAGGACAGGGGGGGTCTACGAGCAGTACTTC. This chain uses TRBV27 with TRBJ2-7; TRBD1 matches at 10 bases. CDR1 is MNHEY and CDR2 is SMNVEV in the germline V gene (reference sequence). This CDR3 region has 15 residues. J was trimmed by 3 bases and V by 5 bases; bases with no gene match: 7.

The chain links TRBV5-4 to TRBJ1-2, with D possibly being TRBD1 (6 bases). Trimming cost V 2 bases and J 1 base, with 9 bases left between them. Germline V gene data show CDR1 as SGHNT and CDR2 as YYREEE (reference sequence). The CDR3 is made up of 14 amino acids. CDR3 sequence (DNA): TGTGCCAGCAGCTTAGGGGGACTTAACTATGGCTACACCTTC. Translated, it gives CASSLGGLNYGYTF.

The sample holds a few counts of this clone. J is TRBJ1-5 and V is TRBV7-9, with 7 bases identical to TRBD1. CDR1 is SEHNR and CDR2 is FQNEAQ in the germline V gene (reference sequence). V trimming: 5 bases; J trimming: 2 bases; junction bases outside the gene matches: 3. This CDR3 contains 14 residues. The CDR3 coding sequence is TGTGCCAGCAGCCGCGGGACAGGCAATCAGCCCCAGCATTTT. Translated: CASSRGTGNQPQHF. Using reference TRBV7-9 and TRBJ1-5 for the parts outside the CDR3, the full variable domain is DTGVSQNPRHKITKRGQNVTFRCDPISEHNRLYWYRQTLGQGPEFLTYFQNEAQLEKSRLLSDRFSAERPKGSFSTLEIQRTEQGDSAMYLCASSRGTGNQPQHFGDGTRLSIL.

The V and J genes are TRBV2 and TRBJ1-1; maybe TRBD1 (5 bases). CDR1 is SNHLY and CDR2 is FYNNEI in the germline V gene. The CDR3 contains 13 residues. The V and J ends lost 6 bases and 3 bases respectively, with 11 bases between them. CDR3 region: CASRRDEYTEAFF. The CDR3 DNA follows: TGTGCCAGCAGAAGGGACGAATACACTGAAGCTTTCTTT.

The rearrangement uses TRBV2 and TRBJ2-1; D assignment may be TRBD1 or TRBD2 (5 bases each). Germline V lookup: CDR1 SNHLY, CDR2 FYNNEI. Trimming pared 2 bases from V and 4 bases from J, leaving 15 bases between. This CDR3 contains 16 residues. CDR3 DNA sequence: TGTGCCAGCAGTGAAAAGGTGGGACGTAAGTACAATGAGCAGTTCTTC. Protein sequence: CASSEKVGRKYNEQFF.